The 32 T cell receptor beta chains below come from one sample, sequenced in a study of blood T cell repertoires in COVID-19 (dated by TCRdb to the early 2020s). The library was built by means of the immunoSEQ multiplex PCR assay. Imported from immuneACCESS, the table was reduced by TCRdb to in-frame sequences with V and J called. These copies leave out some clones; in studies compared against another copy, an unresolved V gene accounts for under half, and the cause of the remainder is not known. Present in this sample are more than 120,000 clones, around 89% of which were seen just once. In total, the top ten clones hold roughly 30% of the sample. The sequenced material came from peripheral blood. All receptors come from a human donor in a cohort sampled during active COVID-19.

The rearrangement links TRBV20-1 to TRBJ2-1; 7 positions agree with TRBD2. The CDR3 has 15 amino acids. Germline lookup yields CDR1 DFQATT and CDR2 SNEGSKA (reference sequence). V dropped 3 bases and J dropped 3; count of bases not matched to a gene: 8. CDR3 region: CSASSRLADYNEQFF. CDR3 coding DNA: TGCAGTGCTAGTAGTCGGCTAGCGGACTACAATGAGCAGTTCTTC.

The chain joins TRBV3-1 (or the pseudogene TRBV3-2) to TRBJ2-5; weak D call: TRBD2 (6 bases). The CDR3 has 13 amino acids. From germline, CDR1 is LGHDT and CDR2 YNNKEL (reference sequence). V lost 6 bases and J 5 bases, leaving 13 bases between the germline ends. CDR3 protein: CASRSSGGETQYF. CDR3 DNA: TGTGCCAGCAGGTCCTCAGGAGGGGAGACCCAGTACTTC.

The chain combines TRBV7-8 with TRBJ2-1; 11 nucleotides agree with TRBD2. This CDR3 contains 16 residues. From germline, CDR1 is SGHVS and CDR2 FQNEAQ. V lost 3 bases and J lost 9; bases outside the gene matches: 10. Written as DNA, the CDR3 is TGTGCCAGCAGCTTGGGGGGAACTAGCGGGGGAAGTGAGCAGTTCTTC. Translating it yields CASSLGGTSGGSEQFF.

The CDR3 is CASSLPGISPLHF. The CDR3, as DNA: TGTGCCAGCAGCCTACCAGGGATTTCACCCCTCCACTTT. V usage is TRBV3-1 (or the pseudogene TRBV3-2) and J usage is TRBJ1-6; the D gene is possibly TRBD1 (5 bases). CDR3 length equals 13 residues. Trimming shortened V by 4 bases and J by 9 bases, and 10 bases separated the two germline ends. CDR1 LGHDT and CDR2 YNNKEL come from the germline V gene (reference sequence).

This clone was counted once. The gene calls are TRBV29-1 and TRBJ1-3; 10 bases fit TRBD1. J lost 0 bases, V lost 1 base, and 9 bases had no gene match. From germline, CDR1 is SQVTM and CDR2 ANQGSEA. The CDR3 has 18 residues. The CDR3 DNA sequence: TGCAGCGTTGAAGGCCCACCTCGGACAGGGGGCTCTGGAAACACCATATATTTT. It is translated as CSVEGPPRTGGSGNTIYF.

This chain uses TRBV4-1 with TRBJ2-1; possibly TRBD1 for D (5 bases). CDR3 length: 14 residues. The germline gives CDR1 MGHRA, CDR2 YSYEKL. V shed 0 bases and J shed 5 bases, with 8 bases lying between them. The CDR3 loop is CASSQEIRDNEQFF. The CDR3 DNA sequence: TGCGCCAGCAGCCAAGAAATCAGGGACAATGAGCAGTTCTTC.

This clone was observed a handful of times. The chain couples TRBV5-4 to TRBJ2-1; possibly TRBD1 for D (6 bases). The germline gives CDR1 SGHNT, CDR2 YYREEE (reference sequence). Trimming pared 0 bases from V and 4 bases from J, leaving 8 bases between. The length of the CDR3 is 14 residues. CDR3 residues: CASSLGRGYNEQFF. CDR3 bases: TGTGCCAGCAGCTTGGGCAGGGGATACAATGAGCAGTTCTTC.

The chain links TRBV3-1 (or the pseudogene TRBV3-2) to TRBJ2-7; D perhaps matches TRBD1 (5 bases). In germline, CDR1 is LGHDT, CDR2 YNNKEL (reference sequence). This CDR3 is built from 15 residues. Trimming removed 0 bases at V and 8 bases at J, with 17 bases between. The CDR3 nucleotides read TGTGCCAGCAGCCAAGAAGGCCAGGGAATTTCGAAGCAGTACTTC. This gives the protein CASSQEGQGISKQYF.

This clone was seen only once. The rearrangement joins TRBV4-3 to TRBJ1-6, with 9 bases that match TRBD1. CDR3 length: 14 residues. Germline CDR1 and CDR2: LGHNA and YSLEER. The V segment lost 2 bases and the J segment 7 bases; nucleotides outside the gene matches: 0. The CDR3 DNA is TGCGCCAGCAGCCAAACAGGGGGCAATTCACCCCTCCACTTT. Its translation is CASSQTGGNSPLHF.

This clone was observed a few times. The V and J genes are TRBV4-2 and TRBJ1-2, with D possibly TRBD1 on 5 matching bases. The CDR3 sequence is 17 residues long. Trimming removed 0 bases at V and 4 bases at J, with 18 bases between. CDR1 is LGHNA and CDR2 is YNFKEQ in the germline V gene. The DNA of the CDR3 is TGTGCCAGCAGCCAAGATGGTGTGGTACAGGCCATCTATGGCTACACCTTC. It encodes CASSQDGVVQAIYGYTF.

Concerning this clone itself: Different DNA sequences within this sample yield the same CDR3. CDR3 nucleotide sequence: TGTGCCAGCAGCGTAGCACCGGGACAGGGCTACGAGCAGTACTTC. Residues: CASSVAPGQGYEQYF. The chain carries TRBV9 and TRBJ2-7, with TRBD1 matching 9 bases. The germline CDR1 and CDR2 sequences are SGDLS and YYNGEE. The CDR3 is 15 amino acids. Trimming at V came to 0 bases and at J to 3 bases, leaving 4 bases not matched to a gene.

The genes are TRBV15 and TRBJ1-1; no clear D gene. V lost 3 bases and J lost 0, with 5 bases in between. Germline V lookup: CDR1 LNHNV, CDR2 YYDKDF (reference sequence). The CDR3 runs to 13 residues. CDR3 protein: CATSSGVNTEAFF. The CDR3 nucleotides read TGTGCCACCAGCAGCGGGGTGAACACTGAAGCTTTCTTT.

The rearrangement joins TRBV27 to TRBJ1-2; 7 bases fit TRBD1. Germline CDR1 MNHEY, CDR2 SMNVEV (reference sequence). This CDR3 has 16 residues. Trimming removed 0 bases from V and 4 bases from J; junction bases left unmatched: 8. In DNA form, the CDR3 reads TGTGCCAGCAGTTTATCGGTCCAGTCAGGGGGCTATGGCTACACCTTC. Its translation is CASSLSVQSGGYGYTF.

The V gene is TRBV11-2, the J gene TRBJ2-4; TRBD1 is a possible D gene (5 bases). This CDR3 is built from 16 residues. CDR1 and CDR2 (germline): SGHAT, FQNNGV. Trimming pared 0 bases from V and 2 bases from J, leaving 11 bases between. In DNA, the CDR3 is TGTGCCAGCAGCTTAGAGCCCAGGGCGACCAAAAACATTCAGTACTTC. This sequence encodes CASSLEPRATKNIQYF.

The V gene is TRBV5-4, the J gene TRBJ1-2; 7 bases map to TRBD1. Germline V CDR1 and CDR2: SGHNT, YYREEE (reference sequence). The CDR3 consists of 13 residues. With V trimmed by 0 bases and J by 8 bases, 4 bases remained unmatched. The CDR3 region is CASSLDSGGGYTF. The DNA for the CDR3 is TGTGCCAGCAGCTTGGATTCAGGGGGAGGCTACACCTTC.

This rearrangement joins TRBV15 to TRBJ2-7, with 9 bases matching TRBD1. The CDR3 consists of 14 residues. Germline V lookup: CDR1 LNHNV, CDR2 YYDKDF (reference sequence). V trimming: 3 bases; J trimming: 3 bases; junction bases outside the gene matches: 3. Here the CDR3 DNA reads TGTGCCACCAGCAGCCGGGACAGGGACTACGAGCAGTACTTC. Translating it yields CATSSRDRDYEQYF.

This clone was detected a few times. This chain's CDR3 is CASSSGTTYEQYF. For the CDR3, the DNA is TGTGCCAGCAGCTCCGGGACAACCTACGAGCAGTACTTC. This chain links TRBV2 with TRBJ2-7, with D possibly TRBD1 on 6 matching bases. The V and J ends lost 6 bases and 2 bases respectively, with 11 bases between them. In germline, CDR1 is SNHLY, CDR2 FYNNEI. This CDR3 has 13 amino acids. Full variable domain (missing parts from reference TRBV2 and TRBJ2-7): EPEVTQTPSHQVTQMGQEVILRCVPISNHLYFYWYRQILGQKVEFLVSFYNNEISEKSEIFDDQFSVERPDGSNFTLKIRSTKLEDSAMYFCASSSGTTYEQYFGPGTRLTVT.

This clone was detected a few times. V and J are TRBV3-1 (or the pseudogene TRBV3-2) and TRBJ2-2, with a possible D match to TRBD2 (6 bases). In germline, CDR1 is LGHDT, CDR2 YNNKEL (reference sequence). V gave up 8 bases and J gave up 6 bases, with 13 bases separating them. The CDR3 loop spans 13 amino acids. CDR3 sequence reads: CASGGTTPGELFF. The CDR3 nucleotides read TGTGCCAGCGGAGGGACCACACCCGGGGAGCTGTTTTTT.

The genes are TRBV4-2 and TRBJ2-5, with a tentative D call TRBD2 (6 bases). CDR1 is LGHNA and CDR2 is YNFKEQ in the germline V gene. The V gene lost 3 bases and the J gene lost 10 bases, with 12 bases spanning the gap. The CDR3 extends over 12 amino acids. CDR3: CASSQVQDYQYF. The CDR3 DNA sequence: TGTGCCAGCAGCCAGGTCCAGGACTACCAGTACTTC.

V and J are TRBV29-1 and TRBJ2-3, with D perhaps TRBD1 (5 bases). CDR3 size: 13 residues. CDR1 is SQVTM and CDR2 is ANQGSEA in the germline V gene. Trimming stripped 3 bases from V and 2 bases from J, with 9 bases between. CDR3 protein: CSVDSGFTDTQYF. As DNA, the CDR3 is TGCAGCGTTGATTCAGGGTTCACAGATACGCAGTATTTT.

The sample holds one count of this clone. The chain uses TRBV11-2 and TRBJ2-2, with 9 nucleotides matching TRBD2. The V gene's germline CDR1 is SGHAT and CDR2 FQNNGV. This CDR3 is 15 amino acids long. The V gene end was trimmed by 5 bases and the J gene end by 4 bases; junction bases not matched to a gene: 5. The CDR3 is CASSPWRGGTGELFF. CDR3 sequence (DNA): TGTGCCAGCAGCCCCTGGCGGGGGGGCACCGGGGAGCTGTTTTTT.

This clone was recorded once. In DNA, the CDR3 is TGTGCCAGCAGTTACTCGACAGGGGGGGGTCCCTACGAGCAGTACTTC. It encodes CASSYSTGGGPYEQYF. V usage is TRBV6-5 and J usage is TRBJ2-7; TRBD1 matches 9 bases. Per germline, CDR1 MNHEY and CDR2 SVGAGI. CDR3 size: 16 residues. J gave up 2 bases and V 0 bases, and 5 bases lay outside the gene matches.

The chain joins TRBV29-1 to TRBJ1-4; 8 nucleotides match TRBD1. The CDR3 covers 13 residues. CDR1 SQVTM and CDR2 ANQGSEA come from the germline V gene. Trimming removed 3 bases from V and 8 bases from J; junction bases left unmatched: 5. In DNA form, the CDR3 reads TGCAGCGTTGAGACAGGGGATAGCGAAAAACTGTTTTTT. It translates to CSVETGDSEKLFF.

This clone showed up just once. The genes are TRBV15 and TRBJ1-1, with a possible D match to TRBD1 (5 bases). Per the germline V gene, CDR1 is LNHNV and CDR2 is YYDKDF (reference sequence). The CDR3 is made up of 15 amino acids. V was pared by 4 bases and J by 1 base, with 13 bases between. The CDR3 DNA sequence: TGTGCCACCAGCACAAATTGGGGGGGGAACACTGAAGCTTTCTTT. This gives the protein CATSTNWGGNTEAFF.

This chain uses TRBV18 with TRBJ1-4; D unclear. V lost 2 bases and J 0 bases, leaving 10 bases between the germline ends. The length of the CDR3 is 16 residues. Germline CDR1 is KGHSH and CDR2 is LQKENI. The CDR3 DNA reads TGTGCCAGCTCACCAATAGTCGTACCAACTAATGAAAAACTGTTTTTT. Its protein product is CASSPIVVPTNEKLFF.

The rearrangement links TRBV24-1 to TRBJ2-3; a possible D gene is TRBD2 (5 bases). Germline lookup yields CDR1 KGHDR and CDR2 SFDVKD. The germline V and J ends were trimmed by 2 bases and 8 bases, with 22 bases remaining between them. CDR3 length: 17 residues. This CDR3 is CATSDSQTGLSRATQYF. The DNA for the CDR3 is TGTGCCACCAGTGATTCCCAAACCGGACTGTCGCGGGCTACGCAGTATTTT.

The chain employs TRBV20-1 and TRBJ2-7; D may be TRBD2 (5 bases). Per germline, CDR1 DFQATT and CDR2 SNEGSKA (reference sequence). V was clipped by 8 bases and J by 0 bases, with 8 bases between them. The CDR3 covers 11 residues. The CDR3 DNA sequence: TGCAGTTACGGGGTCTCCTACGAGCAGTACTTC. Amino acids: CSYGVSYEQYF.

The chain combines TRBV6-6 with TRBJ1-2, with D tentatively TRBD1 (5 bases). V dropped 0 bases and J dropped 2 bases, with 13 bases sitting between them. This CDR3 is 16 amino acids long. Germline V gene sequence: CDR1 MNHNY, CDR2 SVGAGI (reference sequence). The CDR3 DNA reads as TGTGCCAGCAGTTACTCGATGAGTTCAGGGAACTATGGCTACACCTTC. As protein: CASSYSMSSGNYGYTF.

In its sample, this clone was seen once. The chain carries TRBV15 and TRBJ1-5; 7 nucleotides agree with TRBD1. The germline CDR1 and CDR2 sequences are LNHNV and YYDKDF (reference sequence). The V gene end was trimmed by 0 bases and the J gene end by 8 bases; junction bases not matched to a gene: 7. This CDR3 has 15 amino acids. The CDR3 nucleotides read TGTGCCACCAGCAGAGATCGGAGGGGGCGAGAGCCCCAGCATTTT. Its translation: CATSRDRRGREPQHF.

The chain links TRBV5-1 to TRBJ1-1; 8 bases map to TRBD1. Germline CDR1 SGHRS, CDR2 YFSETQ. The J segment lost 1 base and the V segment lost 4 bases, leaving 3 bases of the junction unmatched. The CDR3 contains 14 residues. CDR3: CASSHGTGNTEAFF. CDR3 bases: TGCGCCAGCAGCCATGGGACAGGGAACACTGAAGCTTTCTTT. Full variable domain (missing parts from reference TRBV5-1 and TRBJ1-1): KAGVTQTPRYLIKTRGQQVTLSCSPISGHRSVSWYQQTPGQGLQFLFEYFSETQRNKGNFPGRFSGRQFSNSRSEMNVSTLELGDSALYLCASSHGTGNTEAFFGQGTRLTVV.

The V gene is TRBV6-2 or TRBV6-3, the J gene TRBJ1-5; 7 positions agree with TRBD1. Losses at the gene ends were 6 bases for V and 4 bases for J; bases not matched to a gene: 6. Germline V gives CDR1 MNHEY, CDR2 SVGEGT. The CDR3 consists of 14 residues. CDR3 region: CASSLTGQNQPQHF. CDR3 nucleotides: TGTGCCAGCAGCCTGACAGGGCAAAATCAGCCCCAGCATTTT.

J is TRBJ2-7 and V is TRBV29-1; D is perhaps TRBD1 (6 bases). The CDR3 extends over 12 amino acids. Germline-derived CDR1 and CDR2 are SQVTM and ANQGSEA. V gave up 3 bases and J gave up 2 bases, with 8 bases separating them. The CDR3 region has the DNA TGCAGCGTTGAGGACAGTACCTACGAGCAGTACTTC. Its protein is CSVEDSTYEQYF.